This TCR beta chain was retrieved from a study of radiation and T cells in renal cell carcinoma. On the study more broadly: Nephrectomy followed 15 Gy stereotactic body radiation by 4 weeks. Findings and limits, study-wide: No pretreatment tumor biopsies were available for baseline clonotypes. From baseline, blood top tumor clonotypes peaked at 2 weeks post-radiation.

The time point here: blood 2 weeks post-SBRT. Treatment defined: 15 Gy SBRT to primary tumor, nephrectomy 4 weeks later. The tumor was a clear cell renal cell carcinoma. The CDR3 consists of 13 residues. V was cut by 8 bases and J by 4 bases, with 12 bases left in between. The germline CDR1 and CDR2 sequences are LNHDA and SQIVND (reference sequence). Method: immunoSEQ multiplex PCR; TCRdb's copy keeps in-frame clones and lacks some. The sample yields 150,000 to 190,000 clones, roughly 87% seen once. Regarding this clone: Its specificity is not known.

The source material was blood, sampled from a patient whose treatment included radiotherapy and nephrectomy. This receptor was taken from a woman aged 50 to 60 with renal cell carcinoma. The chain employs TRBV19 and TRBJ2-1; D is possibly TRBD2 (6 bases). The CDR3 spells CASVSGLYNEQFF. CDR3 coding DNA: TGTGCCAGTGTCTCCGGACTATACAATGAGCAGTTCTTC. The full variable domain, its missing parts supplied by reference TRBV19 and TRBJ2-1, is DGGITQSPKYLFRKEGQNVTLSCEQNLNHDAMYWYRQDPGQGLRLIYYSQIVNDFQKGDIAEGYSVSREKKESFPLTVTSAQKNPTAFYLCASVSGLYNEQFFGPGTRLTVL.